Presented here are 5 T cell receptor beta chains from one specimen sequenced in a study of PD-L1 blockade in urothelial cancer. Noted time point: pretreatment peripheral blood. This table comes from immunoSEQ multiplex PCR, and its TCRdb copy is limited to in-frame clones, with some not included. Of roughly 87,000 clones listed, 80% to 90% are singletons. The material sequenced was PBMCs, taken around atezolizumab (anti-PD-L1) treatment. The origin of the receptors is an elderly woman with urothelial cancer.

Concerning this clone: This sample includes further DNA sequences coding for the same CDR3. This chain uses TRBV5-1 with TRBJ2-7; D is ambiguous. V lost 0 bases to trimming and J lost 4 bases, with 5 bases between them. The germline V gene has CDR1 SGHRS and CDR2 YFSETQ. CDR3 length: 12 residues. As DNA, the CDR3 is TGCGCCAGCAGCTTGGGCGGATACGAGCAGTACTTC. Encoded protein: CASSLGGYEQYF.

Only a few counts were recorded for this clone. The V call is TRBV19, the J call TRBJ1-2, with D possibly being TRBD1 (6 bases). V was trimmed by 4 bases and J by 1 base, leaving 7 bases between them. Germline loops: CDR1 LNHDA, CDR2 SQIVND (reference sequence). This CDR3 contains 13 residues. Written as DNA, the CDR3 is TGTGCCAGTAGTAGACAGGTTAACTATGGCTACACCTTC. This encodes CASSRQVNYGYTF.

This clone was counted a few times. The rearrangement links TRBV5-1 to TRBJ1-1; D might be TRBD1 (5 bases). CDR1 SGHRS and CDR2 YFSETQ come from the germline V gene. The ends were cut back, 5 bases at V and 1 base at J, with 12 bases in the middle. The CDR3 is 14 amino acids. The CDR3, as DNA: TGCGCCAGCAGGGGTGACAGTGAGAACACTGAAGCTTTCTTT. It translates to CASRGDSENTEAFF.

Comment on this clone: This CDR3 is also generated by other DNA sequences in the sample. V and J are TRBV28 and TRBJ2-7; D not resolved. The V gene lost 3 bases and the J gene lost 3 bases, with 3 bases spanning the gap. Looked up from germline, CDR1 is MDHEN and CDR2 is SYDVKM. The CDR3 totals 11 residues. CDR3 in DNA: TGTGCCAGCAGTTTGCGCTACGAGCAGTACTTC. Translating gives CASSLRYEQYF.

The V gene is TRBV2, the J gene TRBJ1-2, with D possibly being TRBD1 (5 bases). The V gene's germline CDR1 is SNHLY and CDR2 FYNNEI. This CDR3 is built from 13 residues. V was cut by 5 bases and J by 1 base, with 8 bases left in between. The CDR3 protein is CASSQQVNYGYTF. The CDR3 DNA reads as TGTGCCAGCAGTCAACAGGTTAACTATGGCTACACCTTC.